Presented here are 13 T cell receptor beta chains from one specimen sequenced in a study of molecular identifiers for immune sequencing clone quantification. TCRdb passed the PCR reads through MiXCR, listing each CDR3 protein once. There are around 470,000 distinct CDR3 sequences in the sample; about 22% occur only once, and around 0.84% lies in the top ten. Sequencing was done on a sample of naive CD8+ T cells from blood, with Jurkat cell RNA spiked in. Subset indicated: FACS-sorted CD8+CD4-CCR7+CD45RA+ naive T cells. All receptors come from a human donor in good health. Some libraries in this study had Jurkat cell RNA spiked in.

There are many counts of this clonotype. J is TRBJ1-5 and V is TRBV7-9; no clear D. The CDR3 is made up of 15 amino acids. Trimming stripped 5 bases from V and 7 bases from J, with 18 bases between. Germline V gene lookup returns CDR1 SEHNR and CDR2 FQNEAQ (reference sequence). CDR3 coding DNA: TGTGCCAGCAGCCCCCTCTCTGGGTTTCGGCAGCCCCAGCATTTT. Its protein product is CASSPLSGFRQPQHF.

This clonotype has at least ten counts. The chain links TRBV7-2 to TRBJ2-2, with a weak D call TRBD1 (7 bases). Trimming pared 1 base from V and 3 bases from J, leaving 12 bases between. Germline V CDR1 and CDR2: SGHTA, FQGNSA. The CDR3 is 16 amino acids. CDR3 DNA: TGTGCCAGCAGCTTAGTTCCAGGGGGGCACACCGGGGAGCTGTTTTTT. Its protein is CASSLVPGGHTGELFF.

This clonotype was seen only a few times. The chain uses TRBV5-5 and TRBJ2-2; D remains ambiguous. Germline CDR1 is SGHKS and CDR2 is YYEKEE (reference sequence). The ends were cut back, 2 bases at V and 1 base at J, with 6 bases in the middle. The CDR3 has 14 amino acids. The CDR3 reads CASSFSLNTGELFF. DNA of the CDR3: TGTGCCAGCAGCTTCAGTCTGAACACCGGGGAGCTGTTTTTT.

This clonotype came up many times. The chain combines TRBV28 with TRBJ1-2, with D perhaps TRBD1 (6 bases). The CDR3 has 14 residues. V gave up 6 bases and J gave up 5 bases, with 16 bases separating them. CDR1 MDHEN and CDR2 SYDVKM come from the germline V gene. This CDR3 reads CASSPYRDGYGYTF. The CDR3 DNA reads TGTGCCAGCAGCCCATACAGGGACGGTTATGGCTACACCTTC.

There are many counts of this clonotype. The chain has TRBV7-2 and TRBJ1-3, with TRBD1 matching over 10 bases. V gave up 3 bases and J gave up 2 bases; unmatched junction bases: 1. Germline CDR1 and CDR2: SGHTA and FQGNSA. There are 15 residues in the CDR3. The CDR3 region is CASSFGTGAGNTIYF. CDR3 nucleotide sequence: TGTGCCAGCAGCTTCGGGACAGGGGCTGGAAACACCATATATTTT.

Regarding this clonotype: A single base separates this from a much larger clone, so it may be a read error. V is TRBV24-1 and J is TRBJ1-2; D unclear. The CDR3 loop spans 13 amino acids. Germline values: CDR1 KGHDR, CDR2 SFDVKD. CDR3 in DNA: TGTGCCGCCAGTGATTACCAGAATTATGGCTACACCTTC. It yields the protein CAASDYQNYGYTF.

This clonotype showed up many times. This chain links TRBV6-5 with TRBJ2-1; D may be TRBD1 (5 bases). CDR1 is MNHEY and CDR2 is SVGAGI in the germline V gene. Deletions cut 4 bases from V and 3 bases from J, with 7 bases between. The CDR3 is 13 amino acids. This CDR3 is CASSFRDYNEQFF. CDR3 nucleotide sequence: TGTGCCAGCAGTTTCAGGGACTACAATGAGCAGTTCTTC.

This clonotype has a handful of counts. The genes are TRBV30 and TRBJ2-7; 9 nucleotides align to TRBD1. The CDR3 is 15 amino acids. The V and J ends lost 5 bases and 4 bases, in that order; junction bases with no gene match: 12. From germline, CDR1 is GTSNPN and CDR2 SVGIG (reference sequence). CDR3 in DNA: TGTGCCTGGCATGAAACCGGGACAGGGATGTACGAGCAGTACTTC. Translating gives CAWHETGTGMYEQYF.

The J gene is TRBJ2-7, the V gene TRBV5-4; 7 nucleotides agree with TRBD1. The germline V gene encodes CDR1 SGHNT and CDR2 YYREEE (reference sequence). The V and J ends lost 2 bases and 5 bases, in that order; junction bases with no gene match: 7. The CDR3 length is 14 residues. CDR3 nucleotides: TGTGCCAGCAGCTTTCGGGCCGGGACAGACGAGCAGTACTTC. Its translation: CASSFRAGTDEQYF.

This clonotype showed up many times. J is TRBJ2-3 and V is TRBV5-1; D remains ambiguous. Germline CDR1 and CDR2: SGHRS and YFSETQ. The V end lost 0 bases, the J end lost 2 bases, and 10 bases lay between the germline ends. This CDR3 has 15 amino acids. Here the CDR3 DNA reads TGCGCCAGCAGCTTGGGTGTGCTAACCACAGATACGCAGTATTTT. Translated, it gives CASSLGVLTTDTQYF.

The table lists this clonotype with many counts. The chain has TRBV6-2 or TRBV6-3 and TRBJ1-1; TRBD1 aligns across 9 bases. This CDR3 has 14 amino acids. Looked up from germline, CDR1 is MNHEY and CDR2 is SVGEGT. The V segment lost 6 bases and the J segment 3 bases; nucleotides outside the gene matches: 5. The CDR3 spells CASRDDRGYTEAFF. As DNA, the CDR3 is TGTGCCAGCAGAGACGACAGGGGGTACACTGAAGCTTTCTTT.

The V call is TRBV12-3 or TRBV12-4, the J call TRBJ2-7; either TRBD1 or TRBD2 may fit D (6 bases each). Trimming took 4 bases from V and 2 from J, leaving 12 bases between them. The length of the CDR3 is 14 residues. In DNA form, the CDR3 reads TGTGCCAGCAGTTGGGAAGGGGGGACCTACGAGCAGTACTTC. Translated, it gives CASSWEGGTYEQYF.

A single count supports this clonotype. The conserved phenylalanine or tryptophan is not found at the CDR3 terminus, so this likely reflects a read error. The gene calls are TRBV6-5 and TRBJ2-7; the D gene is possibly TRBD1 (5 bases). CDR1 and CDR2 (germline): MNHEY, SVGAGI. This CDR3 spans 13 amino acids. Between the trimmed V and J ends, which lost 10 bases and 4 bases, there was a span of 17 bases. As DNA, the CDR3 is TGTGCCACCCGAGACAGATATATGTACGAGCAGTACCTC. Translated, it gives CATRDRYMYEQYL.